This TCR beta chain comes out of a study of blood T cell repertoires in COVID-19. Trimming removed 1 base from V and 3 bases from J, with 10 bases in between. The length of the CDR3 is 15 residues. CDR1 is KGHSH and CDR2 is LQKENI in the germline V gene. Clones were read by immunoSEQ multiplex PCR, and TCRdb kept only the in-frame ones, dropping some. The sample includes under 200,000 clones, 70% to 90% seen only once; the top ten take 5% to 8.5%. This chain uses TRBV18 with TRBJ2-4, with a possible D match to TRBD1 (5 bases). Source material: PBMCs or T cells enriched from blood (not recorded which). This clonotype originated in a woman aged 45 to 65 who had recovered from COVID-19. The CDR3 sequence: CASSPRQGGKNIQYF. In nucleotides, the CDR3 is TGTGCCAGCTCACCACGGCAGGGCGGCAAAAACATTCAGTACTTC.